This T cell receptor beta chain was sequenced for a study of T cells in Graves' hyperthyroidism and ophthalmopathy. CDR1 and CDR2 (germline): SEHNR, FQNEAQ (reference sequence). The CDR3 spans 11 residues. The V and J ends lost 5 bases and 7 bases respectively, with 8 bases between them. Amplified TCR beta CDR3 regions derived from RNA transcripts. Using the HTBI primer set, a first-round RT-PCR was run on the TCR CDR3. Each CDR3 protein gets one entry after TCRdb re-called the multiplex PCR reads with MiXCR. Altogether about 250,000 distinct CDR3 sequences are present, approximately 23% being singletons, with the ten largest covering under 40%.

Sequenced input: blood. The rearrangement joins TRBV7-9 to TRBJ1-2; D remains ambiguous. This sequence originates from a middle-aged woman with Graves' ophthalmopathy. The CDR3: CASSAGFGYTF. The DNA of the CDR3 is TGTGCCAGCAGCGCGGGGTTTGGCTACACCTTC.